The clone carrying this T cell receptor beta chain was found a few times. Its antigen is not known. The V end was cut by 1 base, the J end by 9 bases, with 13 bases between. Germline V lookup: CDR1 SNHLY, CDR2 FYNNEI. The CDR3 runs to 15 residues. This sample was included in a study of glioma-infiltrating T cells. Notes on the study in general: Tissue-blood divergence was below expectation in non-neoplastic patients, above in gliomas.

TCR alpha and beta CDR3 regions were amplified from RNA using iRepertoire nested multiplex PCR. For one-step reverse transcription and amplification, roughly 95-450 ng of tissue mRNA or PBMC total RNA was used. TCRdb used MiXCR to reprocess the multiplex PCR reads, holding one entry per CDR3 protein. The sample contains approximately 88,000 distinct CDR3 sequences, about 25% of which appear only once. The clonotype was recovered from a human donor with low-grade glioma or glioblastoma, undergoing nonglioma brain surgery, or in good health (not recorded which). The sample comprised glioma tissue, nonneoplastic brain tissue, or PBMCs (not recorded which). This chain joins TRBV2 and TRBJ1-6; possible D gene TRBD1, 5 bases. The CDR3 reads CASSEGWQGSSPLHF. The CDR3 DNA follows: TGTGCCAGCAGTGAAGGTTGGCAGGGTTCTTCACCCCTCCACTTT.